This T cell receptor beta chain was sequenced in a study of T cells in Graves' hyperthyroidism and ophthalmopathy. On the study more broadly: Before any treatment, at initial diagnosis, peripheral blood was collected. The study, taken as a whole, reports: The majority of expanded thyroid clonotypes above 0.001 also appeared in blood.

What was amplified from RNA transcripts were TCR beta CDR3 regions. TCR CDR3 underwent first-round RT-PCR with the HTBI primer set. TCRdb re-called the multiplex PCR reads with MiXCR, one entry per CDR3 protein. This sample yields a few hundred thousand distinct CDR3 sequences, of which approximately 13% are seen a single time; around 5.3% belongs to the top ten. Note on this clonotype: Its antigen is currently unknown.

Trimming removed 0 bases at V and 5 bases at J, with 13 bases between. The CDR3 is 15 residues long. Per germline, CDR1 SEHNR and CDR2 FQNEAQ (reference sequence). Recently diagnosed hyperthyroidism of less than 2 months' duration affected patients aged 18 to 65. The PBMCs had their origin in approximately 10 ml of fresh peripheral blood. The chain couples TRBV7-9 to TRBJ2-5; D not resolved. Sequencing input: blood. The receptor was derived from a woman under 30 with Graves' hyperthyroidism. CDR3 coding DNA: TGTGCCAGCAGCTTAGCAGATTGGCAGGCGGAGACCCAGTACTTC. It specifies CASSLADWQAETQYF.